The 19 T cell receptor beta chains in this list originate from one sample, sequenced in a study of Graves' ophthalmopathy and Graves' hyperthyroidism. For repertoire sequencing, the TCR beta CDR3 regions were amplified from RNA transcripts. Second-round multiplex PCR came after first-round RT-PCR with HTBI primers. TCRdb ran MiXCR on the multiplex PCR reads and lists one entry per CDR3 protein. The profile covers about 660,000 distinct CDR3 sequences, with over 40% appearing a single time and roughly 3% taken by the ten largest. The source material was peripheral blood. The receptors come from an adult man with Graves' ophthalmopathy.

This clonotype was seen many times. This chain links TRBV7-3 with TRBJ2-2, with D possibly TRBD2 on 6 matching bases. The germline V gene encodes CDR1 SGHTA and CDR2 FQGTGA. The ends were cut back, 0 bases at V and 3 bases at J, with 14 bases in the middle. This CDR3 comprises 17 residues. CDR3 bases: TGTGCCAGCAGCTTAACGGGGGGAGCAGCGGACACCGGGGAGCTGTTTTTT. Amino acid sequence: CASSLTGGAADTGELFF.

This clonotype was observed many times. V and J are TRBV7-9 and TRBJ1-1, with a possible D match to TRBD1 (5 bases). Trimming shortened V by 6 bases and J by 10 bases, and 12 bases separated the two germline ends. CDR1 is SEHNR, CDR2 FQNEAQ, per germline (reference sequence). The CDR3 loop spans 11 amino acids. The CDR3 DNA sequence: TGTGCCAGCAGGATATTGGACACAGCTTTCTTT. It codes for CASRILDTAFF.

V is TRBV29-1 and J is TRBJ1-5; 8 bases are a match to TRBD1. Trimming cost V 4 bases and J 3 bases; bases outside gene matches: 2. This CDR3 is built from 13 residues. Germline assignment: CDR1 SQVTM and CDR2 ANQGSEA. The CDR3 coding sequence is TGCAGCGTTGCGACAGGGGTCAATCAGCCCCAGCATTTT. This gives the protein CSVATGVNQPQHF.

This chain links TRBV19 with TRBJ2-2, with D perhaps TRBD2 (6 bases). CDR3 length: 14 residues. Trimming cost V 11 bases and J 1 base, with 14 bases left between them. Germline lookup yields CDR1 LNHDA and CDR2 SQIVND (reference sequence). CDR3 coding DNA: TGTGCCCAAGGGGTAGCGGAGAACACCGGGGAGCTGTTTTTT. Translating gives CAQGVAENTGELFF.

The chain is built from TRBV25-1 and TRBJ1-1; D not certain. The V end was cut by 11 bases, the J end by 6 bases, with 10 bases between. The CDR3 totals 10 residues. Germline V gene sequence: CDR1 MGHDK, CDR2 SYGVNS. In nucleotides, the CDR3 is TGTGCCGCCCCGGCAGCTGAAGCTTTCTTT. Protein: CAAPAAEAFF. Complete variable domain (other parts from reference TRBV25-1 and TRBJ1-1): EADIYQTPRYLVIGTGKKITLECSQTMGHDKMYWYQQDPGMELHLIHYSYGVNSTEKGDLSSESTVSRIRTEHFPLTLESARPSHTSQYLCAAPAAEAFFGQGTRLTVV.

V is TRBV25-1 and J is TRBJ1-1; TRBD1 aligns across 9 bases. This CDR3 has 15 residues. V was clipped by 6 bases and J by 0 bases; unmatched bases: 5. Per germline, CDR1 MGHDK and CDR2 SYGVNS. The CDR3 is CASSHRTGVNTEAFF. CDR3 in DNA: TGTGCCAGCAGCCATCGGACAGGGGTGAACACTGAAGCTTTCTTT.

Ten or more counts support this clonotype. The CDR3 spells CASSHQAGGEQYF. CDR3 nucleotide sequence: TGTGCCAGCAGCCACCAAGCGGGAGGGGAGCAGTACTTC. The V and J genes are TRBV7-9 and TRBJ2-7; 10 nucleotides align to TRBD2. Germline-derived CDR1 and CDR2 are SEHNR and FQNEAQ (reference sequence). V shed 5 bases, J shed 7 bases, and the junction held 5 bases outside the gene matches. There are 13 residues in the CDR3.

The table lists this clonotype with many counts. The CDR3 bases are TGTGCCAGCAGCGGGGGGGGTGGAGGCACCGGGGAGCTGTTTTTT. Protein product: CASSGGGGGTGELFF. The V gene is TRBV7-9, the J gene TRBJ2-2, with 7 bases matching TRBD2. The CDR3 covers 15 residues. V was pared by 5 bases and J by 4 bases, with 7 bases of the junction left unmatched. Germline V gene sequence: CDR1 SEHNR, CDR2 FQNEAQ (reference sequence).

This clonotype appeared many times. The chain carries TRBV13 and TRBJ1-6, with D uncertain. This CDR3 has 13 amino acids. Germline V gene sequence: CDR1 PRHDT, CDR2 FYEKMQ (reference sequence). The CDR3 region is CAITEGNSGPLHF. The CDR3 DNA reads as TGTGCGATCACTGAGGGTAACAGCGGACCCCTCCACTTT.

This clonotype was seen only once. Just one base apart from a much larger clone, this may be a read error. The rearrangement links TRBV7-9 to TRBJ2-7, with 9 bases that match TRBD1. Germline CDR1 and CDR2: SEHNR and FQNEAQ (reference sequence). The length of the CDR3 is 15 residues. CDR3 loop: CASSRTGVESYGQYF. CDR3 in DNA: TGTGCCAGCAGCAGGACAGGGGTTGAATCCTACGGGCAGTACTTC.

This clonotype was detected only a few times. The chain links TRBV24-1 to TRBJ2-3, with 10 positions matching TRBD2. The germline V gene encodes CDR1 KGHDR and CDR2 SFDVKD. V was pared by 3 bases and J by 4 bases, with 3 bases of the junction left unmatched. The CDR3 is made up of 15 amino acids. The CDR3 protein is CATSDQREGPDTQYF. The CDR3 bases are TGTGCCACCAGTGATCAGCGGGAGGGCCCAGATACGCAGTATTTT.

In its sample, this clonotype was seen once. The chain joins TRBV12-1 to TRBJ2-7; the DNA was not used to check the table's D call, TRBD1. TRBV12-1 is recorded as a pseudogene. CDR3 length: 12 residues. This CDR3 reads CAGQGASYEQYF. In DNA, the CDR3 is TGTGCCGGACAGGGGGCGAGTTACGAGCAGTACTTC.

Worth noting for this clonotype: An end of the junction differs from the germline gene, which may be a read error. CDR3 region: CASTPGGGMDEAFF. The DNA of the CDR3 is TGTGCTAGTACCCCGGGAGGGGGAATGGATGAAGCTTTCTTT. This chain links TRBV19 with TRBJ1-1; weak D call: TRBD1 (6 bases). CDR1 is LNHDA and CDR2 is SQIVND in the germline V gene (reference sequence). The length of the CDR3 is 14 residues.

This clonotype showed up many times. This chain's CDR3 is CASSHGTDTGELFF. In nucleotides, the CDR3 is TGTGCCAGCAGCCACGGGACAGACACCGGGGAGCTGTTTTTT. This chain connects TRBV7-8 to TRBJ2-2; 7 nucleotides align to TRBD1. V shed 5 bases and J 3 bases; nucleotides not matched to a gene: 3. Germline CDR1 reads SGHVS; CDR2 reads FQNEAQ. This CDR3 is built from 14 residues. Combining the CDR3 with reference TRBV7-8 and TRBJ2-2 gives the whole variable domain GAGVSQSPRYKVAKRGQDVALRCDPISGHVSLFWYQQALGQGPEFLTYFQNEAQLDKSGLPSDRFFAERPEGSVSTLKIQRTQQEDSAVYLCASSHGTDTGELFFGEGSRLTVL.

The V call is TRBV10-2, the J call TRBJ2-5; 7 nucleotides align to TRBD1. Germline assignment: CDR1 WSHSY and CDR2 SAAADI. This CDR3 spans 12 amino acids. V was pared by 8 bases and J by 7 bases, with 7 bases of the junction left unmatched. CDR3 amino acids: CASPGQEGTQYF. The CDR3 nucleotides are TGCGCCAGCCCCGGACAGGAAGGGACCCAGTACTTC.

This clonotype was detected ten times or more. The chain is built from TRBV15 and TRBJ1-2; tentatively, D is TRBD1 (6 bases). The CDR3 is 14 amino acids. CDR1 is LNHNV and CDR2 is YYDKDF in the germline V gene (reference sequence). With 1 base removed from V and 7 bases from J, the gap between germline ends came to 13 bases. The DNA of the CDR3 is TGTGCCACCAGCAGAGCGACGGAGGACAGTGGCTACACCTTC. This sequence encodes CATSRATEDSGYTF.

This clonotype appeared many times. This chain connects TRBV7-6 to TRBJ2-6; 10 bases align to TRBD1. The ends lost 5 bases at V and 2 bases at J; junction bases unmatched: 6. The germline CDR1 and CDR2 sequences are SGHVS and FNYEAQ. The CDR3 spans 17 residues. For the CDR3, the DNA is TGTGCCAGCAGCAAGGACAGGGGGGTCACTGGGGCCAACGTCCTGACTTTC. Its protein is CASSKDRGVTGANVLTF.

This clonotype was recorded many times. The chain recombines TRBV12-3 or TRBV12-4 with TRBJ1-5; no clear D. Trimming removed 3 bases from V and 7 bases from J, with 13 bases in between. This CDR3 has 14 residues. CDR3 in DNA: TGTGCCAGCAGTTTGAAGGGCTTCGGGCAGCCCCAGCATTTT. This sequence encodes CASSLKGFGQPQHF.

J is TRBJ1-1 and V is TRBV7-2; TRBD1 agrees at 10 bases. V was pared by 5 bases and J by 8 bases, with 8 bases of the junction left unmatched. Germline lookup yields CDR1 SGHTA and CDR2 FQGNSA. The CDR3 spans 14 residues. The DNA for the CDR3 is TGTGCCAGCAGCGTTGTGGACAGGGGGATGGAAGCTTTCTTT. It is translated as CASSVVDRGMEAFF.